This TCR beta chain was observed in a study of CD8 T cells in ankylosing spondylitis (dated by TCRdb to between 2016 and 2019). Background for the entire study: The study set out to find disease-linked TCR variants by profiling T cell receptor beta repertoires in ankylosing spondylitis patients and healthy donors. Peripheral blood was sampled, and synovial fluid was also collected from ankylosing spondylitis patients. The whole study cohort included 90 to 120 healthy donors and around 24 ankylosing spondylitis patients. The paper's findings and limits, for the study overall: Significant enrichment of the disease-linked clones was reported in matched synovial fluid samples from ankylosing spondylitis patients. Blood from ankylosing spondylitis patients appeared to be characterized by a TCR beta motif composed of 7 to 9 highly homologous amino acid variants. A CD8+ phenotype was shown by the disease-linked clones, which were found at relatively low frequencies in peripheral blood. Some of the motif variants had been reported before in the synovial fluid and blood of reactive arthritis patients, a finding that suggests common disease-initiation mechanisms.

The germline V gene (reference sequence) provides CDR1 DFQATT and CDR2 SNEGSKA. The CDR3 spans 15 residues, from the cysteine through the phenylalanine. Just CDR3 DNA is preserved here, 45 bases in frame from base 1. Ends trimmed: V by 6 bases, J by 4 bases; bases unmatched to a gene: 12. Comment on this clonotype: No cognate antigen has been identified for it. A much larger clonotype is one base distant, so this may be a read error.

This sample was sequenced with an Illumina HiSeq 2500. Quantitative 5'-RACE with molecular barcodes was used to prepare TCR beta libraries. The authors processed their data as follows. A new computational method based on a probabilistic model of VDJ rearrangement was used to identify disease-linked TCR variants. The public reads were quality trimmed at Q25 with fastp and then assembled into clones with MiXCR by TCRdb, keeping productive beta chains. Identical CDR3 proteins give one entry, which carries the most common genes and DNA. TCRdb's processing, not the authors' own work, is the source of the V and J calls. For this sample the table gives 150,000 to 200,000 distinct CDR3 sequences, of which under 14% were detected only once. The ten largest clones add up to almost 30% of the sample.

Recombination connected TRBV20-1 to TRBJ2-3, with 8 middle bases fitting TRBD2. This clonotype was sampled from a male donor with ankylosing spondylitis or in good health (not recorded which). The sample was blood, either unsorted or a sorted T cell fraction (not recorded which). The nucleotides read TGCAGTGCCGAGACTAGCGAGAGTACGGCAGATACGCAGTATTTT. Its coded protein is CSAETSESTADTQYF.